This T cell receptor (beta chain) appears in the sequencing data of a study of naive and memory T cell subsets. This clonotype was counted many times. V shed 5 bases and J shed 0 bases, with 10 bases lying between them. The CDR3 contains 14 residues. An equimolar mix of two oligonucleotides served as the beta constant-region primer for TRBC1 and TRBC2. Four rounds of PCR amplified the ligated cDNA using nested alpha and beta constant-region primers plus SP2. TCRdb itself ran the UMI-ligation and nested PCR reads through MiXCR, one entry per CDR3 protein. The sample lists some 87,000 distinct CDR3 sequences, 7% occurring once.

The receptor was isolated from a human donor in good health. The rearrangement joins TRBV12-3 or TRBV12-4 to TRBJ1-1; D not resolved. Sequencing input: central memory CD4+ T cells from blood. The CDR3 nucleotides read TGTGCCAGCAGTCTCCAACTGATGAACACTGAAGCTTTCTTT. Translating it yields CASSLQLMNTEAFF.